The 27 T cell receptor beta chains listed next were all sequenced from one sample in a study of blood T cell repertoires in COVID-19. Clones were sequenced by immunoSEQ multiplex PCR, and TCRdb holds only the in-frame ones, with some missing. The sample records tens of thousands of clones, roughly four fifths being singletons. Sequencing was carried out using peripheral blood. Receptors originate from a man aged 50 to 60 with COVID-19, enrolled during active disease.

The chain links TRBV7-9 to TRBJ1-2; 11 positions agree with TRBD1. After removal of 3 bases from V and 6 bases from J, the junction contained 9 bases not matched to a gene. CDR1 and CDR2 (germline): SEHNR, FQNEAQ (reference sequence). CDR3 length: 16 amino acids. CDR3 sequence reads: CASSFDFGTGGHGYTF. As DNA, the CDR3 is TGTGCCAGCAGCTTTGATTTCGGGACAGGGGGACATGGCTACACCTTC.

Written as DNA, the CDR3 is TGTGCCAGCAGCTTAAACAGGGATGAGCAGTTCTTC. It encodes CASSLNRDEQFF. The chain is built from TRBV7-3 and TRBJ2-1, with D possibly being TRBD1 (6 bases). This CDR3 is built from 12 residues. CDR1 and CDR2 from the germline V gene are SGHTA and FQGTGA. V lost 1 base and J lost 8, with 6 bases in between.

The chain has TRBV6-2 or TRBV6-3 and TRBJ2-7, with TRBD2 matching over 11 bases. V shed 0 bases and J 7 bases; nucleotides not matched to a gene: 8. The CDR3 has 16 amino acids. Germline assignment: CDR1 MNHEY and CDR2 SVGEGT. CDR3 protein: CASSYSTSGASLEQYF. The CDR3, as DNA: TGTGCCAGCAGTTACTCGACTAGCGGGGCCTCTTTAGAGCAGTACTTC.

The chain couples TRBV27 to TRBJ2-3, with D possibly TRBD1 on 7 matching bases. Trimming pared 5 bases from V and 14 bases from J, leaving 29 bases between. The CDR3 spans 16 residues. CDR1 is MNHEY and CDR2 is SMNVEV in the germline V gene (reference sequence). The CDR3 coding sequence is TGTGCCAGCAGTCCAAAGACCTTGCAGGGGGGCCCTTTAGGGTATTTT. This translates into CASSPKTLQGGPLGYF.

The rearrangement links TRBV24-1 to TRBJ2-2; 8 positions match TRBD2. The CDR3 is made up of 19 amino acids. Germline CDR1 and CDR2: KGHDR and SFDVKD. The junction had 10 bases not matched to a gene; V was cut back by 2 bases and J by 0 bases. CDR3 residues: CATSDSQSGGRSNTGELFF. The CDR3, as DNA: TGTGCCACCAGTGATTCTCAAAGCGGGGGCCGTTCGAACACCGGGGAGCTGTTTTTT.

The chain is built from TRBV5-5 and TRBJ2-3, with 8 bases fitting TRBD2. After removal of 4 bases from V and 4 bases from J, the junction contained 8 bases not matched to a gene. Germline V gene sequence: CDR1 SGHKS, CDR2 YYEKEE (reference sequence). The CDR3 contains 15 residues. In DNA form, the CDR3 reads TGTGCCAGCAGCCCGGGACTAGTCGAATCAGATACGCAGTATTTT. Its translation: CASSPGLVESDTQYF.

The genes are TRBV12-1 and TRBJ2-1; the listed D gene, TRBD1, was not tested against the DNA. TRBV12-1 is an annotated pseudogene. This CDR3 spans 17 amino acids. The CDR3 is CASSFHRDRVLGDEQFF. DNA for the CDR3: TGTGCCAGCAGCTTCCACCGGGACAGGGTTTTGGGAGATGAGCAGTTCTTC.

This chain connects TRBV28 to TRBJ1-6, with D tentatively TRBD1 (6 bases). Germline CDR1 MDHEN, CDR2 SYDVKM. V lost 6 bases to trimming and J lost 6 bases, with 9 bases between them. The CDR3 runs 13 residues. CDR3 coding DNA: TGTGCCAGCAGAGGGGGTGGTAATTCACCCCTCCACTTT. Protein: CASRGGGNSPLHF.

V is TRBV9 and J is TRBJ1-6; a weak D match, TRBD1 (5 bases). Germline values: CDR1 SGDLS, CDR2 YYNGEE. Trimming cost V 6 bases and J 0 bases, with 10 bases left between them. CDR3 length: 15 amino acids. The chain's CDR3 is CASNLDSSYNSPLHF. The CDR3, as DNA: TGTGCCAGCAACCTAGACAGCTCCTATAATTCACCCCTCCACTTT.

J is TRBJ1-1 and V is TRBV6-6, with 8 bases that match TRBD1. This CDR3 is built from 13 residues. Germline trimming cut 6 bases from V and 3 bases from J; bases unmatched to any gene: 3. Germline loops: CDR1 MNHNY, CDR2 SVGAGI (reference sequence). For the CDR3, the DNA is TGTGCCAGCAGCCCGACAGGGGACACTGAAGCTTTCTTT. Translating gives CASSPTGDTEAFF.

J is TRBJ2-2 and V is TRBV19; 10 positions agree with TRBD2. The trim removed 6 bases at V and 2 bases at J, leaving 3 bases unmatched. This CDR3 has 15 amino acids. The germline gives CDR1 LNHDA, CDR2 SQIVND (reference sequence). The CDR3 loop is CASRLAGTNTGELFF. Here the CDR3 DNA reads TGTGCCAGTAGACTAGCGGGGACTAACACCGGGGAGCTGTTTTTT.

CDR3 sequence reads: CASSLSGQGTGELFF. CDR3 DNA: TGTGCCAGCAGCCTCTCGGGACAGGGAACCGGGGAGCTGTTTTTT. V gene TRBV7-2 combines with J gene TRBJ2-2; 9 nucleotides agree with TRBD1. CDR1 is SGHTA and CDR2 is FQGNSA in the germline V gene. CDR3 length: 15 residues. The J segment lost 5 bases and the V segment lost 5 bases, leaving 6 bases of the junction unmatched. Together with reference TRBV7-2 and TRBJ2-2, the CDR3 gives the full variable domain: GAGVSQSPSNKVTEKGKDVELRCDPISGHTALYWYRQSLGQGLEFLIYFQGNSAPDKSGLPSDRFSAERTGGSVSTLTIQRTQQEDSAVYLCASSLSGQGTGELFFGEGSRLTVL.

The chain recombines TRBV6-4 with TRBJ1-2; tentatively, D is TRBD1 (5 bases). Trimming stripped 6 bases from V and 8 bases from J, with 16 bases between. CDR1 is MRHNA and CDR2 is SNTAGT in the germline V gene. This CDR3 is 13 amino acids long. CDR3 nucleotide sequence: TGTGCCAGCAGGGGGCGGCAGGGTAAGGGCTACACCTTC. Translating gives CASRGRQGKGYTF.

This clone was detected only a few times. The genes are TRBV11-2 and TRBJ1-5; D unresolved. Germline CDR1 is SGHAT and CDR2 is FQNNGV. V dropped 3 bases and J dropped 4 bases, with 13 bases sitting between them. The length of the CDR3 is 15 residues. CDR3 nucleotide sequence: TGTGCCAGCAGCTTCGGCGTAGCGGGTAATCAGCCCCAGCATTTT. This codes for CASSFGVAGNQPQHF.

The rearrangement joins TRBV6-1 to TRBJ2-6; a possible D gene is TRBD1 (5 bases). The CDR3 is made up of 15 amino acids. Germline V gene data show CDR1 as MNHNS and CDR2 as SASEGT. V was trimmed by 1 base and J by 2 bases, leaving 6 bases between them. As DNA, the CDR3 is TGTGCCAGCAGTGAAGTGGGGCCTGGGGCCAACGTCCTGACTTTC. Translating gives CASSEVGPGANVLTF.

This chain uses TRBV28 with TRBJ1-1; 9 bases fit TRBD1. V lost 5 bases, J lost 6 bases, and 10 bases stayed unmatched. Germline loops: CDR1 MDHEN, CDR2 SYDVKM. The CDR3 spans 15 residues. Written as DNA, the CDR3 is TGTGCCAGCAGTCCCGCCGGGACAGGGTACCCTGAAGCTTTCTTT. Encoded protein: CASSPAGTGYPEAFF.

The chain couples TRBV4-2 to TRBJ1-5; tentatively, D is TRBD1 (6 bases). The CDR3 runs 15 residues. Germline CDR1 reads LGHNA; CDR2 reads YNFKEQ. Trimming took off 8 bases at V and 4 bases at J, with 18 bases between the two ends. The CDR3 sequence is CASQAEEQGNQPQHF. The DNA for the CDR3 is TGTGCCAGCCAGGCTGAGGAACAGGGTAATCAGCCCCAGCATTTT.

The genes are TRBV20-1 and TRBJ1-2; D uncertain. This CDR3 contains 13 residues. Germline V CDR1 and CDR2: DFQATT, SNEGSKA (reference sequence). V shed 5 bases and J shed 4 bases, with 14 bases lying between them. The CDR3 DNA sequence: TGCAGTGCTGGTGTTGAGGCCAGCTATGGCTACACCTTC. This sequence encodes CSAGVEASYGYTF.

CDR3 nucleotides: TGTGCCAGCAGCTCAAGCGGGGGGGCCCATGAGCAGTTCTTC. Protein sequence: CASSSSGGAHEQFF. This rearrangement joins TRBV7-3 to TRBJ2-1, with 10 bases fitting TRBD2. This CDR3 is 14 amino acids long. The V and J ends lost 4 bases and 8 bases, in that order; junction bases with no gene match: 5. Germline V CDR1 and CDR2: SGHTA, FQGTGA. Variable domain in full (rest from reference TRBV7-3 and TRBJ2-1): GAGVSQTPSNKVTEKGKYVELRCDPISGHTALYWYRQSLGQGPEFLIYFQGTGAADDSGLPNDRFFAVRPEGSVSTLKIQRTERGDSAVYLCASSSSGGAHEQFFGPGTRLTVL.

This clone was recorded a few times. CDR3 residues: CAWSVLTEAFF. DNA for the CDR3: TGTGCCTGGAGTGTACTCACTGAAGCTTTCTTT. The rearrangement joins TRBV30 to TRBJ1-1, with D hard to call. The CDR3 spans 11 residues. Germline V gene lookup returns CDR1 GTSNPN and CDR2 SVGIG (reference sequence). The V gene lost 0 bases and the J gene lost 4 bases, with 3 bases spanning the gap.

This CDR3 is CASSQARSGGHEQYF. In DNA, the CDR3 is TGTGCCAGCAGCCAAGCGCGTAGCGGGGGCCACGAGCAGTACTTC. This chain uses TRBV11-1 with TRBJ2-7, with TRBD2 matching 9 bases. The CDR3 consists of 15 residues. Per the germline V gene, CDR1 is SGHAT and CDR2 is FQDESV (reference sequence). With V trimmed by 5 bases and J by 5 bases, 10 bases remained unmatched.

This clone was counted once. The genes are TRBV9 and TRBJ1-2; TRBD1 might be the D (5 bases). The CDR3 is 14 residues long. Germline CDR1 reads SGDLS; CDR2 reads YYNGEE. Trimming shortened V by 0 bases and J by 3 bases, and 9 bases separated the two germline ends. CDR3 loop: CASSVEDNYYGYTF. The CDR3 region has the DNA TGTGCCAGCAGCGTAGAGGACAATTACTATGGCTACACCTTC.

The V and J genes are TRBV11-2 and TRBJ1-4; D remains unclear. Trimming removed 0 bases from V and 0 bases from J, with 8 bases in between. CDR1 and CDR2 (germline): SGHAT, FQNNGV. The CDR3 covers 16 residues. CDR3 region: CASSLDWQATNEKLFF. Written as DNA, the CDR3 is TGTGCCAGCAGCTTAGATTGGCAGGCAACTAATGAAAAACTGTTTTTT.

The V and J genes are TRBV30 and TRBJ2-1; TRBD2 aligns across 14 bases. V shed 5 bases and J 8 bases; nucleotides not matched to a gene: 2. This CDR3 has 13 residues. Germline V gene lookup returns CDR1 GTSNPN and CDR2 SVGIG (reference sequence). The CDR3 nucleotides read TGTGCCTGGGGACTAGCGGGGGGCCATGAGCAGTTCTTC. It encodes CAWGLAGGHEQFF.

The chain joins TRBV27 to TRBJ2-3; TRBD1 is a possible D gene (6 bases). The CDR3 is 15 amino acids. Per germline, CDR1 MNHEY and CDR2 SMNVEV (reference sequence). The V and J ends lost 9 bases and 0 bases respectively, with 16 bases between them. The CDR3 is CASSPRGISTDTQYF. CDR3 nucleotide sequence: TGTGCCAGTTCCCCCAGGGGTATTAGCACAGATACGCAGTATTTT.

The J gene is TRBJ2-5, the V gene TRBV4-2; the match to TRBD2 covers 7 bases. The V gene's germline CDR1 is LGHNA and CDR2 YNFKEQ. The CDR3 covers 16 residues. V lost 1 base, J lost 1 base, and 6 bases stayed unmatched. Here the CDR3 reads CASSQVISGSQETQYF. The CDR3 DNA reads as TGTGCCAGCAGCCAAGTAATTAGCGGGTCCCAAGAGACCCAGTACTTC.

The rearrangement uses TRBV9 and TRBJ2-1, with TRBD2 matching over 13 bases. V was clipped by 3 bases and J by 1 base; unmatched bases: 13. Per germline, CDR1 SGDLS and CDR2 YYNGEE. CDR3 size: 20 residues. The CDR3 is CASSAWTSGGPAGSYNEQFF. The DNA of the CDR3 is TGTGCCAGCAGCGCATGGACTAGCGGGGGCCCAGCAGGATCCTACAATGAGCAGTTCTTC.